This T cell receptor beta chain is drawn from a study of blood T cell repertoires in COVID-19. Across the whole study: Acute and convalescent COVID-19 samples came from the United States, Italy and Spain. T cells, B-cell-depleted T cells, or PBMCs provided the cDNA or gDNA that served as material.

Seattle patients were enrolled while actively infected and followed longitudinally. Sequenced by immunoSEQ multiplex PCR; TCRdb stores in-frame clones only, minus some. The table has 60,000 to 85,000 clones, nearly 90% seen once. Germline V gives CDR1 MNHNY, CDR2 SVGAGI (reference sequence). Trimming cost V 0 bases and J 5 bases; bases outside gene matches: 5. The CDR3 length is 16 residues. The TCR was taken from a woman between 50 and 59 years old with COVID-19, enrolled during active disease. The rearrangement joins TRBV6-6 to TRBJ2-7; 12 nucleotides match TRBD1. The sequencing sample was made of peripheral blood. CDR3 nucleotide sequence: TGTGCCAGCAGTTACTCTACCGGGACAGGGGGCGACGAGCAGTACTTC. This sequence encodes CASSYSTGTGGDEQYF.